Shown below are 22 T cell receptor beta chains from a single sample sequenced in a study of tumor-infiltrating lymphocytes in localized non-small cell lung cancer. Only in-frame clones appear in the TCRdb table, and some are missing; sequencing was by immunoSEQ multiplex PCR. The sample includes 16,000 or so clones, roughly four fifths of them seen just once. Sequenced material: lung tumor tissue. The origin of the receptors is a human donor with non-small cell lung cancer.

The CDR3 DNA follows: TGTGCCAGCAGCGGGGGGGGTGGTGAGCAGTTCTTC. Encoded protein: CASSGGGGEQFF. This chain connects TRBV9 to TRBJ2-1; TRBD2 aligns across 7 bases. This CDR3 is built from 12 residues. Looked up from germline, CDR1 is SGDLS and CDR2 is YYNGEE. Trimming removed 3 bases from V and 9 bases from J; junction bases left unmatched: 3.

The rearrangement uses TRBV29-1 and TRBJ2-5; TRBD1 agrees at 7 bases. V lost 1 base, J lost 4 bases, and 9 bases stayed unmatched. Germline CDR1 and CDR2: SQVTM and ANQGSEA. There are 15 residues in the CDR3. CDR3 residues: CSVEVRQGVRETQYF. The CDR3 DNA is TGCAGCGTTGAAGTAAGACAGGGCGTACGAGAGACCCAGTACTTC.

This chain connects TRBV6-6 to TRBJ2-2; D is unclear. V dropped 4 bases and J dropped 2 bases, with 11 bases sitting between them. Germline CDR1 and CDR2: MNHNY and SVGAGI (reference sequence). This CDR3 is 15 amino acids long. This CDR3 reads CASSFLGRNTGELFF. The CDR3 DNA reads as TGTGCCAGCAGTTTCCTTGGACGAAACACCGGGGAGCTGTTTTTT.

V is TRBV5-1 and J is TRBJ2-7, with 13 bases lining up with TRBD2. The CDR3 is made up of 16 amino acids. V dropped 4 bases and J dropped 1; count of bases not matched to a gene: 5. In germline, CDR1 is SGHRS, CDR2 YFSETQ. The CDR3 region has the DNA TGCGCCAGCAGCCTGGGGACTAGCGGGATTTCCTACGAGCAGTACTTC. It specifies CASSLGTSGISYEQYF.

The CDR3 here is CASSVVGTIYF. CDR3 sequence (DNA): TGTGCCAGCAGTGTAGTAGGCACCATATATTTT. The chain carries TRBV6-1 and TRBJ1-3; no firm D call. This CDR3 comprises 11 residues. Trimming left V 4 bases short and J 9 bases short, with 7 bases between. Germline V gene data show CDR1 as MNHNS and CDR2 as SASEGT.

The gene calls are TRBV9 and TRBJ1-2; TRBD1 agrees at 7 bases. CDR3 length: 14 residues. CDR1 is SGDLS, CDR2 YYNGEE, per germline. The V and J ends lost 4 bases and 0 bases, in that order; junction bases with no gene match: 3. CDR3 in DNA: TGTGCCAGCAGCTTGACAGGGACTAACTATGGCTACACCTTC. Encoded protein: CASSLTGTNYGYTF. The full variable domain, rest sourced from reference TRBV9 and TRBJ1-2, is DSGVTQTPKHLITATGQRVTLRCSPRSGDLSVYWYQQSLDQGLQFLIQYYNGEERAKGNILERFSAQQFPDLHSELNLSSLELGDSALYFCASSLTGTNYGYTFGSGTRLTVV.

The chain joins TRBV7-9 to TRBJ2-5, with 8 bases fitting TRBD1. CDR1 is SEHNR and CDR2 is FQNEAQ in the germline V gene (reference sequence). Losses at the gene ends were 3 bases for V and 3 bases for J; bases not matched to a gene: 3. The CDR3 is made up of 14 amino acids. The CDR3 protein is CASSFMDREETQYF. The DNA for the CDR3 is TGTGCCAGCAGCTTCATGGACAGGGAAGAGACCCAGTACTTC.

The chain couples TRBV28 to TRBJ2-7, with TRBD2 matching over 13 bases. Trimming removed 4 bases from V and 5 bases from J; junction bases left unmatched: 14. The CDR3 loop spans 18 amino acids. The V gene's germline CDR1 is MDHEN and CDR2 SYDVKM. CDR3 amino acids: CASSSLRLAGGFGHEQYF. In nucleotides, the CDR3 is TGTGCCAGCAGTTCCCTGAGACTAGCGGGAGGCTTCGGACACGAGCAGTACTTC.

V and J are TRBV4-1 and TRBJ1-5; D ambiguous. CDR3 length: 12 residues. Deletions cut 1 base from V and 4 bases from J, with 2 bases between. From germline, CDR1 is MGHRA and CDR2 YSYEKL. Here the CDR3 DNA reads TGCGCCAGCAGCCAAGGAAATCAGCCCCAGCATTTT. The encoded protein is CASSQGNQPQHF.

This clone is judged medium-sized. The chain uses TRBV27 and TRBJ2-3, with D possibly being TRBD1 or TRBD2 (5 bases each). CDR3 length: 14 amino acids. V was clipped by 7 bases and J by 6 bases, with 17 bases between them. Germline V CDR1 and CDR2: MNHEY, SMNVEV (reference sequence). As DNA, the CDR3 is TGTGCCAGCAAGGGACCCTACCTCTACGATACGCAGTATTTT. The encoded protein is CASKGPYLYDTQYF.

J is TRBJ2-7 and V is TRBV9; no clear D gene. Between the trimmed V and J ends, which lost 4 bases and 2 bases, there was a span of 10 bases. Per the germline V gene, CDR1 is SGDLS and CDR2 is YYNGEE. This CDR3 comprises 13 residues. CDR3 residues: CASSPRSAYEQYF. The CDR3 DNA follows: TGTGCCAGCAGCCCCCGCTCCGCCTACGAGCAGTACTTC.

This sequence joins TRBV12-5 and TRBJ2-6; perhaps TRBD2 as D (6 bases). The CDR3 has 16 amino acids. V was shortened by 1 base and J by 3 bases, with 10 bases between the two germline ends. Germline CDR1 is LGHNT and CDR2 is FRNRAP. The CDR3 coding sequence is TGTGCTAGTGGTTTGGCACGGGGGAATGGGGCCAACGTCCTGACTTTC. It encodes CASGLARGNGANVLTF.

V and J are TRBV7-3 and TRBJ2-5; 10 bases are shared with TRBD1. The ends lost 5 bases at V and 5 bases at J; junction bases unmatched: 11. The CDR3 is 16 amino acids. Germline V gene lookup returns CDR1 SGHTA and CDR2 FQGTGA. In DNA, the CDR3 is TGTGCCAGCAGCCCCCGCGGGGACAGGGGTCGGGAGACCCAGTACTTC. Protein: CASSPRGDRGRETQYF.

This rearrangement joins TRBV27 to TRBJ1-1; possible D gene TRBD1, 5 bases. This CDR3 is 14 amino acids long. V was clipped by 5 bases and J by 1 base, with 11 bases between them. Germline V CDR1 and CDR2: MNHEY, SMNVEV (reference sequence). CDR3: CASSTRAQNTEAFF. CDR3 coding DNA: TGTGCCAGCAGTACCAGGGCCCAGAACACTGAAGCTTTCTTT.

The chain joins TRBV7-8 to TRBJ2-3; TRBD2 agrees at 8 bases. With V trimmed by 1 base and J by 0 bases, 3 bases remained unmatched. This CDR3 region has 16 residues. Germline V lookup: CDR1 SGHVS, CDR2 FQNEAQ. CDR3 region: CASSLDPSGSTDTQYF. The CDR3 nucleotides read TGTGCCAGCAGCTTAGACCCTAGCGGGAGCACAGATACGCAGTATTTT.

CDR3 protein: CASSLVAGGASHEQYF. The CDR3 DNA is TGTGCCAGCAGCTTGGTAGCGGGAGGGGCTTCCCACGAGCAGTACTTC. This chain connects TRBV5-4 to TRBJ2-7; 11 bases line up with TRBD2. Germline CDR1 SGHNT, CDR2 YYREEE (reference sequence). The V gene end was trimmed by 0 bases and the J gene end by 5 bases; junction bases not matched to a gene: 7. The CDR3 consists of 16 residues.

The chain uses TRBV7-2 and TRBJ2-5; 10 bases agree with TRBD2. This CDR3 spans 16 amino acids. Per germline, CDR1 SGHTA and CDR2 FQGNSA. V was pared by 1 base and J by 5 bases, with 7 bases of the junction left unmatched. CDR3 nucleotide sequence: TGTGCCAGCAGCTTAGTTGGTCTAGCGGGAGAGGAGACCCAGTACTTC. Translating it yields CASSLVGLAGEETQYF. Full variable domain (missing parts from reference TRBV7-2 and TRBJ2-5): GAGVSQSPSNKVTEKGKDVELRCDPISGHTALYWYRQSLGQGLEFLIYFQGNSAPDKSGLPSDRFSAERTGGSVSTLTIQRTQQEDSAVYLCASSLVGLAGEETQYFGPGTRLLVL.

This rearrangement joins TRBV27 to TRBJ1-3; D gene uncertain. CDR1 is MNHEY and CDR2 is SMNVEV in the germline V gene (reference sequence). CDR3 length equals 13 residues. V lost 2 bases and J 1 base, leaving 3 bases between the germline ends. The CDR3 loop reads CASSLNSGNTIYF. DNA of the CDR3: TGTGCCAGCAGTTTAAATTCTGGAAACACCATATATTTT.

This clone was found a few times. The genes are TRBV29-1 and TRBJ1-2, with a tentative D call TRBD1 (6 bases). Deletions cut 3 bases from V and 4 bases from J, with 9 bases between. CDR3 length equals 12 residues. Per the germline V gene, CDR1 is SQVTM and CDR2 is ANQGSEA. The CDR3 region has the DNA TGCAGCGTTGACACAGGGATCTATGGCTACACCTTC. Its translation: CSVDTGIYGYTF.

This chain links TRBV5-6 with TRBJ2-6; D may be TRBD1 (6 bases). Germline V gene sequence: CDR1 SGHDT, CDR2 YYEEEE. The CDR3 is 18 residues long. The V and J ends lost 0 bases and 5 bases respectively, with 18 bases between them. In DNA, the CDR3 is TGTGCCAGCAGCTTGGAAAGGGGGAGCGGAATGAGGGCCAACGTCCTGACTTTC. Protein product: CASSLERGSGMRANVLTF.

V usage is TRBV19 and J usage is TRBJ1-3, with D perhaps TRBD1 (5 bases). Germline CDR1 reads LNHDA; CDR2 reads SQIVND (reference sequence). The V end lost 1 base, the J end lost 4 bases, and 8 bases lay between the germline ends. CDR3 length: 14 residues. The CDR3 here is CASSIGGSGNTIYF. CDR3 DNA: TGTGCCAGTAGTATAGGGGGCTCCGGAAACACCATATATTTT.

This clone was seen only once. The V and J genes are TRBV11-2 and TRBJ2-7; D tentatively fits TRBD1 or TRBD2 (5 bases each). This CDR3 is built from 16 residues. Germline-derived CDR1 and CDR2 are SGHAT and FQNNGV. V lost 4 bases, J lost 10 bases, and 26 bases lay in between. The CDR3 nucleotides are TGTGCCAGCAGCTCTTGGGGGACGATGAAGAAGGGAGAACAGTACTTC. It yields the protein CASSSWGTMKKGEQYF.